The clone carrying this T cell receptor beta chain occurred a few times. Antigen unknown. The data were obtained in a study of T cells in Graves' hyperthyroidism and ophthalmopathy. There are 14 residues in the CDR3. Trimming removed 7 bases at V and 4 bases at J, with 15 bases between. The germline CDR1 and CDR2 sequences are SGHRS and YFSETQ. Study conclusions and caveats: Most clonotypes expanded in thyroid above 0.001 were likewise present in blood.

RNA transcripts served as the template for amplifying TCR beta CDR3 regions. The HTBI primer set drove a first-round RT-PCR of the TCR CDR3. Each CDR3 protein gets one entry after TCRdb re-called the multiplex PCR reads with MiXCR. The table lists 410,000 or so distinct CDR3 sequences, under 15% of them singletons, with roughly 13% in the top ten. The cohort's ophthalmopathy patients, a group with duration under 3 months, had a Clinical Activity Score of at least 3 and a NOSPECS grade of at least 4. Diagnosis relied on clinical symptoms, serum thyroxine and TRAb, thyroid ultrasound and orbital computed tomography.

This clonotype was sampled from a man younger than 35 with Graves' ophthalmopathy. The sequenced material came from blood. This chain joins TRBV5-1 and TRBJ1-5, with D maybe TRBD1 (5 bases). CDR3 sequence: CASSWGGQNQPQHF. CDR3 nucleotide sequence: TGCGCCAGCTCGTGGGGCGGCCAGAATCAGCCCCAGCATTTT. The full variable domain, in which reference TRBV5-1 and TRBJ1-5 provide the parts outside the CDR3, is KAGVTQTPRYLIKTRGQQVTLSCSPISGHRSVSWYQQTPGQGLQFLFEYFSETQRNKGNFPGRFSGRQFSNSRSEMNVSTLELGDSALYLCASSWGGQNQPQHFGDGTRLSIL.